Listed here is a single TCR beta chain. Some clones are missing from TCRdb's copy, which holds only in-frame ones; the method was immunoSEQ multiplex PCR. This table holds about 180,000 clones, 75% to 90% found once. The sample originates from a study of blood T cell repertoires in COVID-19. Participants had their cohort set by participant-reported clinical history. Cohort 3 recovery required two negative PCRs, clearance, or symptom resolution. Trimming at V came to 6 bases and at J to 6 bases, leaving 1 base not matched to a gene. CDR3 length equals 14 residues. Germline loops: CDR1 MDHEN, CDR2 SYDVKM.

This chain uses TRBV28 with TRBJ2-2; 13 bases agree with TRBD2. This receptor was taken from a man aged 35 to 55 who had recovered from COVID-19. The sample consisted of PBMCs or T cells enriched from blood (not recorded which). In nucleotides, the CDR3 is TGTGCCAGCAGACTAGCGGGAGGGGCCGGGGAGCTGTTTTTT. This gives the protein CASRLAGGAGELFF. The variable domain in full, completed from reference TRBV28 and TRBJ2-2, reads DVKVTQSSRYLVKRTGEKVFLECVQDMDHENMFWYRQDPGLGLRLIYFSYDVKMKEKGDIPEGYSVSREKKERFSLILESASTNQTSMYLCASRLAGGAGELFFGEGSRLTVL.